This T cell receptor (beta chain) was found in a study of cytomegalovirus exposure and HLA in healthy donors (dated by TCRdb to 2016 to 2017). Broadly, across the study: In an earlier analysis of some 550 of the donors, about 260 Gb of sequence data and 117 million unique TCR beta sequences from about 179 million T cells were reported. Roughly 290 gigabases of sequencing data and around 85 million unique TCR sequences made up an early release that covered approximately 650 HLA-typed donors. The genetic ancestry cluster associated with self-reported Caucasian donors included around four fifths of the roughly 400 genotyped donors. The aim of the study was to test whether cataloging public T cell receptors could identify signatures of past pathogen exposure. The study used immunosequencing to profile the T cell repertoires of more than 650 subjects and linked those repertoires to cytomegalovirus serostatus. Along with the roughly 610-subject first cohort, a separate validation cohort of over 90 different subjects was used. To predict cytomegalovirus infection status, the study brought together high-throughput TCR immunosequencing, statistical association of individual TCRs with disease status, and machine learning. A later analysis re-examined previously published TCR beta repertoires from roughly 650 donors and added high-resolution HLA genotyping to investigate patterns of TCR occurrence. Rather than using new phenotypic data, the later analysis identified candidate immune exposures from TCR beta sequences and from how often those sequences occurred across donors. An earlier analysis of about 600 of the donors used high-throughput TCR beta sequencing to judge whether each TCR beta V gene segment behaved as functional or pseudogenic. Alongside the repertoire data, information on donor age, sex, ethnicity and CMV serostatus was compiled. In a later genetic analysis, genome-wide SNP genotypes for about three fifths of the roughly 670 donors were used, and that subset was treated as a discovery cohort. Every repertoire in the discovery cohort had been generated on one and the same sequencing platform. Both class I and class II loci were covered by HLA typing, at four-digit resolution. Typing coverage differed by locus: A, B, C, DRB1 and DQB1 were typed in about 620-630 donors, DQA1 in 500 to 550, DPA1 in some 600, and DPB1 in just under 490. Roughly 5 DR-DQ haplotypes were treated as single units for association and clustering because of strong linkage in the cohort. On average, around 200,000 unique TCR beta nucleotide sequences were sequenced per donor among more than 350 genotyped donors of the cohort, with around 19% of those sequences being non-productive. What the authors observed across the whole study: Presence/absence analyses assumed roughly uniform sequencing depth across donors, an assumption that may not hold. In a later genetic analysis, a missense DCLRE1C variant was associated with V-gene and J-gene trimming of TCR beta chains, and the association was replicated in an independent cohort. According to a later analysis, parvovirus B19, influenza, CMV and Epstein-Barr virus appeared linked to several top co-occurrence clusters. When HLA alleles, especially DR and DQ, strongly co-occurred, attributing TCR associations to individual alleles was difficult. The only immune exposure information available for the cohort was CMV serostatus. A group of highly shared sequence variants was considered likely to be a technical artifact of the sequencing pipeline. The classifier was reported to diagnose cytomegalovirus status with high specificity and sensitivity in both the original and validation cohorts. Around 16 rarely observed V segments, including chromosome 9 orphons, were excluded from the earlier analysis of approximately 600 of the donors because counts were too low. It was suggested by the authors that the approach could potentially be generalized to other disease states and immunological phenotypes. Because HLA typing was missing for some donors at each locus, association tests included only the typed subset. Linkage disequilibrium might explain the correlated functional status among segregating V segments, but an unknown experimental factor could not be ruled out. A few of the identified cytomegalovirus-associated TCR beta chains were confirmed in vitro to be specific for cytomegalovirus antigens. According to a later analysis, TCR association rates differed among HLA loci, with DRB1 alleles showing the most associated TCRs and HLA-C alleles showing the fewest. At a false discovery rate of 0.05, a later analysis linked fewer than 20,000 TCR beta sequences to specific HLA alleles. The 87-base-pair reads could not distinguish some IMGT-functional V segments, including TRBV6-2 and TRBV6-3, so those segments were excluded. Most CMV-associated TCR beta chains appeared to be HLA-restricted in a later analysis, and the HLA associations seemed to be driven largely by CMV exposure. In the study, roughly 160 TCR beta chains were listed as associated with cytomegalovirus. A further reported finding was that TCR beta sequences accurately predicted the HLA-A and HLA-B alleles for most subjects in the first cohort. Only TCR beta chains were sequenced in this cohort, and the absence of alpha or paired-chain data limited detectable features. Broadly in line with IMGT annotations, most TCR beta V segments showed up in productive rearrangements about 87% or about 30% of the time in an earlier analysis of around 600 of the donors. Most TCR sequences were seen in very few donors, while some public TCRs were found in many individuals. According to a later genetic analysis, donors in an Asian-associated ancestry cluster had fewer N-insertions in productive TCRs than the approximately 710-donor mean. A later analysis found that HLA-associated TCR beta chains were more clonally expanded and had lower generation probabilities than equally common non-associated chains.

In regard to this clone: Its specific antigen is unknown. Per-nucleotide qualities are absent, and no much larger clonotype sits a single base away.

The library was prepared using the immunoSEQ multiplex PCR assay. A mixture of 60 forward primers for TCR Vbeta segments and 13 reverse primers for TCR Jbeta segments was used in the multiplex PCR. A multiplex PCR assay on genomic DNA amplified the CDR3 region of rearranged TCR beta genes. On the Illumina HiSeq System, the amplified TCR beta libraries were sequenced as 87-base-pair reads. In the original analysis: A later analysis counted some 74 million unique TCR beta chains across the 666 repertoires, and some 11 million of these chains were shared by at least two donors. A nearest-neighbor algorithm error-corrected the raw reads and collapsed the reads into unique sequences, merging closely related sequences to remove PCR and sequencing errors. To assign V, D and J gene segments, CDR3 sequences were aligned to IMGT reference sequences. Each retained sequence needed at least a six-nucleotide match to both a V gene segment and a J gene segment. A rearrangement was called productive if the CDR3 had no stop codons and remained in frame with V and J, and every other rearrangement was called non-productive. Following IMGT convention, CDR3 was defined as the stretch from the second conserved V-encoded cysteine up to the conserved J-encoded phenylalanine. The earlier analysis of 500 to 600 of the donors excluded sequences that lacked an unambiguous match to a single V gene segment. In an earlier analysis of around 600 of the donors, V segments were called functional above 56.7% productive rearrangements and were called segregating when the between-donor standard deviation exceeded 5%. A statistical classification framework was built for diagnosing cytomegalovirus status from the catalog of TCR beta chain sequences. In a later analysis, V and J genes were assigned by comparing TCR nucleotide sequences against IMGT/GENE-DB human TR gene sequences. Using the TCRdist pipeline, a later analysis assigned CDR3 sequences along with most-parsimonious VDJ recombination scenarios. In a later analysis, every TCR beta chain was defined by the combination of its CDR3 amino acid sequence and its V-gene family, and reads without a unique V-gene family were dropped. A later analysis removed roughly 590 highly shared, low-generation-probability nucleotide sequences to deal with suspected cross-contamination and a sequencing artifact. For each public chain, a later analysis derived a clonal expansion index from normalized ranks of inferred template counts within each repertoire. In a later analysis, generation probabilities were computed with a VDJ recombination model fitted to out-of-frame rearrangements, and the resulting probabilities were checked against IGoR. A later analysis scored TCR-TCR, TCR-HLA and TCR-CMV co-occurrence with hypergeometric tests, applying a repertoire-size bias correction to TCR pairs. A later analysis estimated false discovery rates by permuting HLA or CMV assignments 20 times. In a later analysis, co-occurring TCRs were grouped using DBSCAN, and TCRdist sequence similarity was added for clustering within HLA-allele-positive subsets. For co-occurrence clustering, repertoires with fewer than 30,000 or more than 120,000 public chains were excluded, along with roughly 5 repertoires with anomalous nucleotide sharing. TCRdb mirrors the immuneACCESS table, restricted to in-frame sequences. Some clones are absent from its copies; in checked studies, under half trace to an unresolved V gene, and the reason for the others is unknown. From that table come the V and J calls and clone size; the DNA was used to work out D and trimming. This sample gives about 120,000 clones in total; 75% to 90% of them show up just once. Together, the top ten hold 7.5% to 9.5% of the sample.

The cohort consisted of 650 to 850 healthy bone marrow donors. All cohort members were sampled while nominally healthy, although unrecorded immune exposures were likely present. The donor was CMV seropositive and belonged to the group of 250 to 350 seropositive cohort members. A peripheral blood sample was provided by each donor, and peripheral blood mononuclear cells were used for TCR beta sequencing. The Qiagen DNeasy Blood Extraction Kit was used to extract genomic DNA from the blood cell samples. The CDR1 and CDR2 encoded by the germline V gene are MRHNA and SNTAGT. Between the V and J ends, shortened by 6 bases and 3 bases respectively, the junction contains 13 bases. Inclusive of the bounding cysteine and phenylalanine, the CDR3 is 14 residues long. Of the read, only the CDR3 DNA is kept; its 42 bases are in frame from base 1.

Recombination joined TRBV6-4 with TRBJ2-3; a weak D assignment points to TRBD1 (6 bases agree). What was sequenced was PBMCs. The source is a female donor in good health and CMV-seropositive. The CDR3 reads CASRAGTNTDTQYF. The base sequence is TGTGCCAGCAGAGCCGGGACAAATACAGATACGCAGTATTTT.